This T cell receptor (beta chain) was captured in a study of shared clonotypes between healthy human individuals. Healthy HIV-negative adults without recent acute infections or vaccinations served as donors. A CD45RA-negative memory subset and a CD45RA+ naive subset were separated from the CD4+ cells. Sequencing used immunoSEQ multiplex PCR; TCRdb keeps in-frame clones, though not all of them. The table lists millions of clones, 95% of them singletons. CDR3 length: 16 residues. Germline CDR1 SNHLY, CDR2 FYNNEI. V was clipped by 1 base and J by 0 bases, with 9 bases between them. The clonotype was recovered from a man aged 18 to 35 in good health. The sample was naive CD4+ T cells sorted from blood. Subset defined: CD45RA+ positively selected. J is TRBJ2-2 and V is TRBV2; unclear D gene. This CDR3 is CASSEVISANTGELFF. The CDR3 bases are TGTGCCAGCAGTGAAGTGATCAGCGCGAACACCGGGGAGCTGTTTTTT.